The sequence of this T cell receptor beta chain was determined in a study of T cell repertoires in cytomegalovirus infection. This clonotype was detected only a few times. One entry per CDR3 protein results from TCRdb running MiXCR on the reads. Here the sample spans hundreds of thousands of distinct CDR3 sequences, approximately 30% being singletons. V was clipped by 4 bases and J by 0 bases; unmatched bases: 3. CDR3 length: 15 residues. CDR1 is MNHEY, CDR2 SMNVEV, per germline (reference sequence). The chain carries TRBV27 and TRBJ2-3, with TRBD2 identical over 8 bases. This TCR derives from a human donor in good health (CMV status not recorded). Some clones in this sample may be carry-over from other donors' samples. The sequencing input was PBMCs. The CDR3 DNA reads TGTGCCAGCAGTTCAGCGGGGGAAAGCACAGATACGCAGTATTTT. The encoded protein is CASSSAGESTDTQYF.